Here is one TCR beta chain with its context. Antigen: not known. The sample comes from a study of cytomegalovirus exposure and HLA in healthy donors. Turning to the study itself: It was reported in a later analysis that the 90 to 150 validation repertoires used the same platform as the approximately 690 first-cohort repertoires. Study results and caveats: The authors listed 150 to 200 TCR beta chains as cytomegalovirus-associated. Most observed TCR sequences were rare, whereas some public TCRs were detected in many donors.

The junction had 9 bases not matched to a gene; V was cut back by 6 bases and J by 5 bases. The CDR3 totals 14 residues. In germline, CDR1 is LNHDA, CDR2 SQIVND (reference sequence). The table came from immunoSEQ multiplex PCR; TCRdb's copy has only in-frame clones and leaves some out. The table lists approximately 54,000 clones, more than 70% of them singletons, with approximately 8.4% in the top ten. From the approximately 120-subject validation cohort, which was separate from the roughly 700-subject first cohort, the donors were drawn. The J gene is TRBJ1-1, the V gene TRBV19, with 7 bases aligning to TRBD1. Sequencing was performed on PBMCs. The TCR was taken from a woman aged 18-29 years in good health and CMV-seropositive. As DNA, the CDR3 is TGTGCCAGTAGCGGAGTACAGGGGAGGACTGAAGCTTTCTTT. Encoded protein: CASSGVQGRTEAFF.